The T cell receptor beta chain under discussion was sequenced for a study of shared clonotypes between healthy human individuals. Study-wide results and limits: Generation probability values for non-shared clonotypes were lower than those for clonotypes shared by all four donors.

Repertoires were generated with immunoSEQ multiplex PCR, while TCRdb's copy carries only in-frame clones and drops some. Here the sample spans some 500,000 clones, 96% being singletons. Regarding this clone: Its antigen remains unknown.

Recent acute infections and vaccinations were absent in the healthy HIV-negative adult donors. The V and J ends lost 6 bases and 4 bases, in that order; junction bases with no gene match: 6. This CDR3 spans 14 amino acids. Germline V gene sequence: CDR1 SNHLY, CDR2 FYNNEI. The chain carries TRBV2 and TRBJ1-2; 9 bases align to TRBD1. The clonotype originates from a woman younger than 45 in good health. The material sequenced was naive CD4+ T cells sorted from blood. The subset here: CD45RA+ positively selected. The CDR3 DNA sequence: TGTGCCAGCAGACCGGGACAGGGACTCTATGGCTACACCTTC. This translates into CASRPGQGLYGYTF.